This T cell receptor (beta chain) was obtained from a study of type 1 regulatory T cells. Study as a whole: This in vitro CD4 product, T-allo10, is enriched for Tr1 cells and alloantigen-specific.

The CDR3 extends over 15 amino acids. Germline CDR1 and CDR2: KGHDR and SFDVKD. Trimming removed 2 bases from V and 1 base from J, with 10 bases in between. A single record per CDR3 protein comes from TCRdb applying MiXCR to the reads. The repertoire holds 80,000 to 100,000 distinct CDR3 sequences, with about 28% as singletons. This sequence was found in a human donor in good health. V gene TRBV24-1 combines with J gene TRBJ1-1, with D uncertain. The sequenced material came from CD4+ T cells, either the whole sample or a sorted fraction (not recorded which). CDR3 sequence reads: CATSDSGETNTEAFF. CDR3 nucleotides: TGTGCCACCAGTGATTCCGGGGAAACGAACACTGAAGCTTTCTTT.